These 32 T cell receptor beta chains came from one sample sequenced in a study of TIL therapy for anti-PD-1-resistant metastatic lung cancer. The time point here: pre-treatment sample, taken before nivolumab and TIL therapy. Sequencing used immunoSEQ v3. Generated by immunoSEQ multiplex PCR, the TCRdb table keeps only in-frame clones and is missing some. The data contain 55,000 to 70,000 clones, around 87% of them singletons. Specimen: blood, collected at baseline. The receptors were sampled from a person aged 25-79 years with non-small cell lung cancer.

Turning to this clone: The junction differs from germline at one of its ends, possibly a read error. The chain uses TRBV10-3 and TRBJ1-2, with D possibly being TRBD1 (5 bases). The CDR3 has 14 amino acids. Germline CDR1 is ENHRY and CDR2 is SYGVKD. In DNA form, the CDR3 reads TGTGCCATCACTGAGGGGACGCCTAACTATGGCTACACCTTC. Translating gives CAITEGTPNYGYTF.

The J gene is TRBJ2-1, the V gene TRBV11-2; 7 nucleotides match TRBD2. V lost 6 bases, J lost 10 bases, and 12 bases stayed unmatched. The germline V gene encodes CDR1 SGHAT and CDR2 FQNNGV. This CDR3 region has 14 residues. CDR3 protein: CASRLPGRRGEQFF. The CDR3 DNA sequence: TGTGCCAGCAGACTCCCCGGGAGGAGAGGGGAGCAGTTCTTC.

CDR3 region: CASSQLSNQPQHF. The CDR3 DNA is TGTGCCAGCAGCCAGCTTAGCAATCAGCCCCAGCATTTT. The genes are TRBV3-1 (or the pseudogene TRBV3-2) and TRBJ1-5; D remains ambiguous. The ends were cut back, 3 bases at V and 0 bases at J, with 3 bases in the middle. Germline V gene data show CDR1 as LGHDT and CDR2 as YNNKEL (reference sequence). CDR3 size: 13 residues.

J is TRBJ1-4 and V is TRBV5-1; D gene unclear. Germline CDR1 SGHRS, CDR2 YFSETQ. V was clipped by 2 bases and J by 4 bases, with 15 bases between them. CDR3 size: 16 residues. CDR3 amino acids: CASSFGDQTFNEKLFF. CDR3 bases: TGCGCCAGCAGCTTCGGGGATCAAACTTTTAATGAAAAACTGTTTTTT.

V is TRBV14 and J is TRBJ1-1, with 7 nucleotides matching TRBD1. CDR3 size: 14 residues. The germline gives CDR1 SGHDN, CDR2 FVKESK. Trimming took 4 bases from V and 1 from J; bases not matched to a gene: 3. CDR3 loop: CASSLGQANTEAFF. The CDR3 DNA sequence: TGTGCCAGCAGCCTCGGACAGGCGAACACTGAAGCTTTCTTT.

The V call is TRBV30, the J call TRBJ2-3, with 8 bases identical to TRBD2. The CDR3 runs 17 residues. In germline, CDR1 is GTSNPN, CDR2 SVGIG (reference sequence). Unmatched junction bases numbered 13, after V lost 0 bases and J lost 5 bases. As DNA, the CDR3 is TGTGCCTGGAGTGTATCGGGCGGGGGGTTAAGGTTAGATACGCAGTATTTT. As protein: CAWSVSGGGLRLDTQYF. The full variable domain, its missing parts supplied by reference TRBV30 and TRBJ2-3, is SQTIHQWPATLVQPVGSPLSLECTVEGTSNPNLYWYRQAAGRGLQLLFYSVGIGQISSEVPQNLSASRPQDRQFILSSKKLLLSDSGFYLCAWSVSGGGLRLDTQYFGPGTRLTVL.

V is TRBV7-9 and J is TRBJ2-5; TRBD1 agrees at 8 bases. V lost 6 bases and J lost 5; bases outside the gene matches: 8. CDR1 SEHNR and CDR2 FQNEAQ come from the germline V gene (reference sequence). The length of the CDR3 is 14 residues. CDR3 sequence: CASSLTRGRETQYF. CDR3 bases: TGTGCCAGCAGTCTGACCAGGGGGCGGGAGACCCAGTACTTC.

The chain carries TRBV2 and TRBJ2-1, with TRBD2 matching 8 bases. The V gene end was trimmed by 5 bases and the J gene end by 6 bases; junction bases not matched to a gene: 9. There are 15 residues in the CDR3. From germline, CDR1 is SNHLY and CDR2 FYNNEI. CDR3 DNA sequence: TGTGCCAGCAGTCCCCCCGGCGGGAGGACCAATGAGCAGTTCTTC. It encodes CASSPPGGRTNEQFF.

This sequence joins TRBV5-4 and TRBJ1-2, with 9 bases fitting TRBD1. This CDR3 is 15 amino acids long. With V trimmed by 4 bases and J by 5 bases, 9 bases remained unmatched. CDR1 SGHNT and CDR2 YYREEE come from the germline V gene (reference sequence). For the CDR3, the DNA is TGTGCCAGCAGCCCGGGACAGGGTCCAGGGTATGGCTACACCTTC. This gives the protein CASSPGQGPGYGYTF. Variable domain in full (rest from reference TRBV5-4 and TRBJ1-2): ETGVTQSPTHLIKTRGQQVTLRCSSQSGHNTVSWYQQALGQGPQFIFQYYREEENGRGNFPPRFSGLQFPNYSSELNVNALELDDSALYLCASSPGQGPGYGYTFGSGTRLTVV.

The V call is TRBV3-1 (or the pseudogene TRBV3-2), the J call TRBJ2-2; the match to TRBD1 covers 7 bases. Per the germline V gene, CDR1 is LGHDT and CDR2 is YNNKEL (reference sequence). The trim removed 4 bases at V and 7 bases at J, leaving 12 bases unmatched. The CDR3 consists of 16 residues. As DNA, the CDR3 is TGTGCCAGCAGCCCTATGGTAGGGGGCGCGGGCGGGGAGCTGTTTTTT. Its protein product is CASSPMVGGAGGELFF.

The rearrangement uses TRBV30 and TRBJ2-7; 10 positions agree with TRBD1. CDR1 and CDR2 (germline): GTSNPN, SVGIG (reference sequence). This CDR3 is built from 15 residues. V trimming: 2 bases; J trimming: 5 bases; junction bases outside the gene matches: 9. CDR3 protein: CAWSRGQGVVDEQYF. As DNA, the CDR3 is TGTGCCTGGAGTAGAGGACAGGGGGTTGTGGACGAGCAGTACTTC.

This clone was recorded only once. The chain has TRBV19 and TRBJ2-2, with 8 positions matching TRBD1. Looked up from germline, CDR1 is LNHDA and CDR2 is SQIVND (reference sequence). V lost 7 bases to trimming and J lost 4 bases; unmatched junction nucleotides: 5. This CDR3 is 14 amino acids long. The CDR3 protein is CASIATGATGELFF. CDR3 DNA sequence: TGTGCCAGTATTGCGACAGGGGCCACCGGGGAGCTGTTTTTT. The complete variable domain, with remaining parts taken from reference TRBV19 and TRBJ2-2, reads DGGITQSPKYLFRKEGQNVTLSCEQNLNHDAMYWYRQDPGQGLRLIYYSQIVNDFQKGDIAEGYSVSREKKESFPLTVTSAQKNPTAFYLCASIATGATGELFFGEGSRLTVL.

This clone was counted only a few times. This chain uses TRBV30 with TRBJ2-7, with TRBD2 as a possible D gene (7 bases). Germline CDR1 reads GTSNPN; CDR2 reads SVGIG (reference sequence). V lost 2 bases and J lost 5, with 16 bases in between. The CDR3 has 14 amino acids. The CDR3 loop reads CAWSWRGGPHEQYF. CDR3 coding DNA: TGTGCCTGGAGTTGGAGGGGGGGCCCCCACGAGCAGTACTTC.

This clone was found a few times. The chain recombines TRBV6-6 with TRBJ1-1, with D unclear. CDR1 is MNHNY, CDR2 SVGAGI, per germline (reference sequence). This CDR3 is 14 amino acids long. V lost 6 bases and J lost 4, with 15 bases in between. CDR3 nucleotides: TGTGCCAGCAGCCCTCGAGAAGGGATCACTGAAGCTTTCTTT. Its translation: CASSPREGITEAFF.

With respect to this clone: This CDR3 is also generated by other DNA sequences in the sample. This chain connects TRBV18 to TRBJ2-7; the D is unclear. With 0 bases removed from V and 0 bases from J, the gap between germline ends came to 0 bases. The CDR3 loop spans 12 amino acids. Per germline, CDR1 KGHSH and CDR2 LQKENI. CDR3 protein: CASSPPSYEQYF. CDR3 nucleotides: TGTGCCAGCTCACCACCCTCCTACGAGCAGTACTTC. Drawing the rest from reference TRBV18 and TRBJ2-7, the complete variable domain is NAGVMQNPRHLVRRRGQEARLRCSPMKGHSHVYWYRQLPEEGLKFMVYLQKENIIDESGMPKERFSAEFPKEGPSILRIQQVVRGDSAAYFCASSPPSYEQYFGPGTRLTVT.

The chain recombines TRBV28 with TRBJ1-2; 8 bases agree with TRBD1. The germline CDR1 and CDR2 sequences are MDHEN and SYDVKM. Trimming removed 4 bases from V and 6 bases from J; junction bases left unmatched: 7. The CDR3 has 14 amino acids. CDR3: CASSSLDRVDGYTF. The DNA for the CDR3 is TGTGCCAGCAGTTCCCTGGACAGGGTCGATGGCTACACCTTC.

The CDR3 loop is CAISESLAPRSGNTIYF. The CDR3 DNA follows: TGTGCCATCAGTGAGTCGCTCGCTCCTCGCTCTGGAAACACCATATATTTT. This chain links TRBV10-3 with TRBJ1-3; D gene uncertain. Trimming stripped 0 bases from V and 0 bases from J, with 12 bases between. This CDR3 contains 17 residues. Germline CDR1 reads ENHRY; CDR2 reads SYGVKD.

The chain recombines TRBV15 with TRBJ2-3; D might be TRBD2 (6 bases). This CDR3 is 15 amino acids long. The germline gives CDR1 LNHNV, CDR2 YYDKDF (reference sequence). V lost 3 bases, J lost 0 bases, and 10 bases lay in between. As DNA, the CDR3 is TGTGCCACCAGCAGTAGCGGACCTAGCACAGATACGCAGTATTTT. Its translation is CATSSSGPSTDTQYF.

The rearrangement uses TRBV11-2 and TRBJ2-7; a possible D gene is TRBD2 (5 bases). The CDR3 sequence is 13 residues long. The ends were cut back, 8 bases at V and 2 bases at J, with 13 bases in the middle. Germline values: CDR1 SGHAT, CDR2 FQNNGV. In DNA form, the CDR3 reads TGTGCCAGCCGAAGCGGCACTGCCTACGAGCAGTACTTC. It specifies CASRSGTAYEQYF.

This clone was seen a handful of times. The J gene is TRBJ1-1, the V gene TRBV27, with D unresolved. The CDR3 covers 13 residues. Trimming stripped 5 bases from V and 1 base from J, with 8 bases between. CDR1 is MNHEY, CDR2 SMNVEV, per germline (reference sequence). The CDR3 DNA reads TGTGCCAGCAGTCTGCAGTCGAACACTGAAGCTTTCTTT. Amino acids: CASSLQSNTEAFF.

As DNA, the CDR3 is TGTGCCAGCAGCCAAGGCACTGGGGGGTACGAGCAGTACTTC. It yields the protein CASSQGTGGYEQYF. The rearrangement joins TRBV3-1 (or the pseudogene TRBV3-2) to TRBJ2-7, with a possible D match to TRBD2 (6 bases). The ends were cut back, 1 base at V and 4 bases at J, with 11 bases in the middle. Germline CDR1 and CDR2: LGHDT and YNNKEL (reference sequence). The CDR3 extends over 14 amino acids.

The rearrangement joins TRBV7-2 to TRBJ2-2, with D perhaps TRBD2 (5 bases). V lost 4 bases to trimming and J lost 4 bases, with 7 bases between them. Germline assignment: CDR1 SGHTA and CDR2 FQGNSA. This CDR3 is built from 13 residues. The CDR3 DNA is TGTGCCAGCAGCTCGGACTTCACCGGGGAGCTGTTTTTT. Translating gives CASSSDFTGELFF.

The chain is built from TRBV10-2 and TRBJ2-2; D gene unclear. Germline V gene sequence: CDR1 WSHSY, CDR2 SAAADI. Trimming shortened V by 4 bases and J by 5 bases, and 8 bases separated the two germline ends. The CDR3 contains 13 residues. The CDR3 nucleotides read TGCGCCAGCAGTGGGGCGCAAACCGGGGAGCTGTTTTTT. It specifies CASSGAQTGELFF.

The V and J genes are TRBV6-5 and TRBJ2-3; TRBD1 might be the D (6 bases). Germline CDR1 is MNHEY and CDR2 is SVGAGI. This CDR3 region has 15 residues. The germline V and J ends were trimmed by 6 bases and 2 bases, with 15 bases remaining between them. The CDR3 DNA reads as TGTGCCAGCAGGCCCAGGGGCGACAACACAGATACGCAGTATTTT. Its protein is CASRPRGDNTDTQYF.

The CDR3 here is CAWSVGTGGAEQYF. The DNA for the CDR3 is TGTGCCTGGAGTGTAGGGACAGGGGGCGCCGAGCAGTACTTC. J is TRBJ2-7 and V is TRBV30; TRBD1 agrees at 12 bases. CDR1 GTSNPN and CDR2 SVGIG come from the germline V gene (reference sequence). The CDR3 has 14 amino acids. The ends lost 0 bases at V and 6 bases at J; junction bases unmatched: 3.

This clone was counted once. The rearrangement uses TRBV29-1 and TRBJ2-3; D gene ambiguous. CDR1 is SQVTM and CDR2 is ANQGSEA in the germline V gene. V was shortened by 0 bases and J by 5 bases, with 9 bases between the two germline ends. This CDR3 region has 13 residues. CDR3 sequence (DNA): TGCAGCGTTGAAGATTTGGCTAGAGATACGCAGTATTTT. Translated, it gives CSVEDLARDTQYF.

In its sample, this clone was seen once. The rearrangement uses TRBV2 and TRBJ1-3; no clear D. V lost 8 bases to trimming and J lost 0 bases, with 8 bases between them. From germline, CDR1 is SNHLY and CDR2 FYNNEI. The CDR3 length is 13 residues. The CDR3 sequence: CASGRSSGNTIYF. The CDR3 nucleotides read TGTGCCAGCGGGCGGAGCTCTGGAAACACCATATATTTT.

The chain recombines TRBV12-3 or TRBV12-4 with TRBJ2-1, with D possibly being TRBD1 (5 bases). The CDR3 is 13 amino acids. V shed 8 bases and J shed 9 bases, with 17 bases lying between them. Written as DNA, the CDR3 is TGTGCCAGCTGTCAGGGCAGCACCTTTGAGCAGTTCTTC. It yields the protein CASCQGSTFEQFF.

The CDR3 here is CASSVVPSRGSEAFF. The CDR3 nucleotides read TGTGCCAGCAGCGTAGTCCCCTCGCGTGGATCTGAAGCTTTCTTT. The V and J genes are TRBV9 and TRBJ1-1; D remains unclear. V was cut by 0 bases and J by 6 bases, with 15 bases left in between. The CDR3 length is 15 residues. Germline V lookup: CDR1 SGDLS, CDR2 YYNGEE.

V gene TRBV3-1 (or the pseudogene TRBV3-2) combines with J gene TRBJ2-3, with 12 bases matching TRBD1. Germline V lookup: CDR1 LGHDT, CDR2 YNNKEL (reference sequence). The ends lost 1 base at V and 0 bases at J; junction bases unmatched: 14. This CDR3 region has 21 residues. This CDR3 reads CASSQGRKGQGARRSTDTQYF. For the CDR3, the DNA is TGTGCCAGCAGCCAAGGGAGAAAGGGACAGGGGGCTAGGAGGAGCACAGATACGCAGTATTTT.

The V gene is TRBV2, the J gene TRBJ1-3; D may be TRBD1 (5 bases). V was cut by 4 bases and J by 2 bases, with 12 bases left in between. This CDR3 region has 15 residues. Looked up from germline, CDR1 is SNHLY and CDR2 is FYNNEI. CDR3 amino acids: CASSGQGGTGNTIYF. In DNA, the CDR3 is TGTGCCAGCAGTGGGCAGGGCGGAACTGGAAACACCATATATTTT.

The genes are TRBV7-8 and TRBJ2-1; 9 bases agree with TRBD2. CDR3 length: 16 amino acids. Germline V gene data show CDR1 as SGHVS and CDR2 as FQNEAQ. J was trimmed by 6 bases and V by 5 bases; bases with no gene match: 11. The CDR3 here is CASSAPLREGPNEQFF. CDR3 in DNA: TGTGCCAGCAGCGCCCCCTTGCGGGAGGGCCCCAATGAGCAGTTCTTC.